This entry lists 22 T cell receptor beta chains sequenced from one sample in a study of blood T cell dynamics during melanoma immunotherapy. Using immunoSEQ multiplex PCR, the repertoire was profiled, and TCRdb retains in-frame clones only, with some absent. The sample has some 10,000 clones, around 86% seen once. This sample's time point: week 3, after first cycle of checkpoint inhibitor. The source material was blood, sampled from a patient treated with checkpoint blockade. The receptors stem from a human donor with melanoma.

The chain links TRBV29-1 to TRBJ2-3; TRBD1 might be the D (6 bases). V was clipped by 4 bases and J by 3 bases, with 20 bases between them. The CDR3 contains 16 residues. CDR1 is SQVTM, CDR2 ANQGSEA, per germline. CDR3 coding DNA: TGCAGCGTTGTGGACGATGGAATAGGGACAACAGATACGCAGTATTTT. This encodes CSVVDDGIGTTDTQYF.

V usage is TRBV29-1 and J usage is TRBJ1-2; 7 bases align to TRBD1. The CDR3 extends over 12 amino acids. In germline, CDR1 is SQVTM, CDR2 ANQGSEA. The junction had 8 bases not matched to a gene; V was cut back by 6 bases and J by 7 bases. In DNA, the CDR3 is TGCAGCGTCACACAGGGGAGAGGTGGCTACACCTTC. Its translation is CSVTQGRGGYTF.

CDR3 region: CASSVAGDPDTQYF. Here the CDR3 DNA reads TGTGCCAGCAGCGTAGCGGGGGATCCAGATACGCAGTATTTT. The chain joins TRBV9 to TRBJ2-3, with TRBD2 as a possible D gene (6 bases). This CDR3 is built from 14 residues. Looked up from germline, CDR1 is SGDLS and CDR2 is YYNGEE. Deletions cut 0 bases from V and 4 bases from J, with 9 bases between.

The chain is built from TRBV27 and TRBJ2-3; 7 bases map to TRBD2. The CDR3 is 15 residues long. V lost 6 bases and J lost 2; bases outside the gene matches: 8. The V gene's germline CDR1 is MNHEY and CDR2 SMNVEV (reference sequence). Here the CDR3 DNA reads TGTGCCAGCAGCTTAGGGGACTACTACACAGATACGCAGTATTTT. Encoded protein: CASSLGDYYTDTQYF.

The rearrangement joins TRBV11-2 to TRBJ2-5; D may be TRBD1 (6 bases). The germline V and J ends were trimmed by 1 base and 2 bases, with 11 bases remaining between them. CDR1 SGHAT and CDR2 FQNNGV come from the germline V gene. This CDR3 is 15 amino acids long. This CDR3 is CASSLGGPAQETQYF. The CDR3 DNA reads TGTGCCAGCAGCTTAGGGGGGCCAGCACAAGAGACCCAGTACTTC. Based on the CDR3 plus reference TRBV11-2 and TRBJ2-5, the full variable domain is EAGVAQSPRYKIIEKRQSVAFWCNPISGHATLYWYQQILGQGPKLLIQFQNNGVVDDSQLPKDRFSAERLKGVDSTLKIQPAKLEDSAVYLCASSLGGPAQETQYFGPGTRLLVL.

This chain connects TRBV11-2 to TRBJ1-4; 10 nucleotides match TRBD1. Germline V CDR1 and CDR2: SGHAT, FQNNGV. The trim removed 4 bases at V and 6 bases at J, leaving 5 bases unmatched. The CDR3 consists of 15 residues. CDR3 DNA sequence: TGTGCCAGCAGCTGGACAGGGGGTGGTGATGAAAAACTGTTTTTT. Amino acid sequence: CASSWTGGGDEKLFF.

The V gene is TRBV2, the J gene TRBJ1-2; TRBD1 matches at 12 bases. Unmatched junction bases numbered 8, after V lost 5 bases and J lost 7 bases. This CDR3 is 15 amino acids long. Germline CDR1 reads SNHLY; CDR2 reads FYNNEI. CDR3 in DNA: TGTGCCAGCAGTTTAATGGGGACAGGGGGCCTTGGCTACACCTTC. It encodes CASSLMGTGGLGYTF.

The chain employs TRBV5-6 and TRBJ2-7; maybe TRBD1 (5 bases). V gave up 0 bases and J gave up 1 base, with 8 bases separating them. Germline V gene lookup returns CDR1 SGHDT and CDR2 YYEEEE. The CDR3 consists of 14 residues. The chain's CDR3 is CASSLGQGSYEQYF. CDR3 nucleotide sequence: TGTGCCAGCAGCTTGGGGCAGGGTTCCTACGAGCAGTACTTC. Variable domain in full (rest from reference TRBV5-6 and TRBJ2-7): DAGVTQSPTHLIKTRGQQVTLRCSPKSGHDTVSWYQQALGQGPQFIFQYYEEEERQRGNFPDRFSGHQFPNYSSELNVNALLLGDSALYLCASSLGQGSYEQYFGPGTRLTVT.

The J gene is TRBJ2-4, the V gene TRBV4-1; D remains unclear. This CDR3 is built from 14 residues. V lost 4 bases and J lost 5, with 12 bases in between. Germline CDR1 and CDR2: MGHRA and YSYEKL. The CDR3 is CASSRVGGENIQYF. Written as DNA, the CDR3 is TGCGCCAGCAGCCGTGTCGGTGGAGAAAACATTCAGTACTTC.

The genes are TRBV4-1 and TRBJ1-5; D call uncertain. The germline gives CDR1 MGHRA, CDR2 YSYEKL. The CDR3 spans 14 residues. V lost 1 base and J lost 3, with 7 bases in between. CDR3 in DNA: TGCGCCAGCAGCCAAGGGCTGATCAATCAGCCCCAGCATTTT. Amino acid sequence: CASSQGLINQPQHF.

The gene calls are TRBV6-5 and TRBJ1-4; the match to TRBD1 covers 10 bases. The CDR3 contains 15 residues. Germline trimming cut 6 bases from V and 7 bases from J; bases unmatched to any gene: 8. Germline loops: CDR1 MNHEY, CDR2 SVGAGI. The DNA for the CDR3 is TGTGCCAGCAGGAGCGGGACAGGGGCGGCTGAAAAACTGTTTTTT. Residues: CASRSGTGAAEKLFF.

The chain combines TRBV7-2 with TRBJ1-5, with D unclear. The germline CDR1 and CDR2 sequences are SGHTA and FQGNSA. This CDR3 contains 13 residues. Trimming stripped 1 base from V and 3 bases from J, with 4 bases between. This chain's CDR3 is CASSLGNNQPQHF. CDR3 DNA sequence: TGTGCCAGCAGCTTAGGGAACAATCAGCCCCAGCATTTT.

V and J are TRBV2 and TRBJ2-3; TRBD2 matches at 7 bases. In germline, CDR1 is SNHLY, CDR2 FYNNEI. The trim removed 7 bases at V and 5 bases at J, leaving 6 bases unmatched. The CDR3 covers 13 residues. In DNA, the CDR3 is TGTGCCAGCATCCGGGGGGTGGGAGATACGCAGTATTTT. It is translated as CASIRGVGDTQYF.

This chain uses TRBV30 with TRBJ2-3, with 8 bases that match TRBD1. CDR3 length equals 12 residues. Germline CDR1 is GTSNPN and CDR2 is SVGIG (reference sequence). V lost 0 bases and J lost 14; bases outside the gene matches: 7. The CDR3 DNA sequence: TGTGCCTGGAGTGTACATCAGGGGGCAAGGTATTTT. Translation: CAWSVHQGARYF.

On this clone: An end of the junction differs from the germline gene, which may be a read error. This chain connects TRBV30 to TRBJ1-1, with D possibly being TRBD1 (5 bases). The CDR3 is 11 amino acids. Germline V CDR1 and CDR2: GTSNPN, SVGIG (reference sequence). The CDR3 spells CAWSSGTNRLF. DNA of the CDR3: TGTGCCTGGAGTTCCGGGACGAATCGCCTCTTT.

The chain carries TRBV7-6 and TRBJ2-7; D may match TRBD1 or TRBD2 (6 bases each). Germline CDR1 is SGHVS and CDR2 is FNYEAQ. The ends were cut back, 2 bases at V and 6 bases at J, with 11 bases in the middle. The CDR3 runs to 13 residues. The chain's CDR3 is CASSLRGLGEQYF. CDR3 DNA sequence: TGTGCCAGCAGCTTACGGGGGCTAGGCGAGCAGTACTTC.

CDR3 coding DNA: TGCGCCAGCAGCTTCCGGACAGGGTACGAGCAGTACTTC. It encodes CASSFRTGYEQYF. The chain joins TRBV4-1 to TRBJ2-7, with 8 bases fitting TRBD1. V shed 5 bases, J shed 4 bases, and the junction held 4 bases outside the gene matches. There are 13 residues in the CDR3. CDR1 and CDR2 (germline): MGHRA, YSYEKL.

The rearrangement links TRBV6-5 to TRBJ2-7, with D possibly being TRBD1 (5 bases). Germline CDR1 reads MNHEY; CDR2 reads SVGAGI. The CDR3 is 15 residues long. Trimming pared 6 bases from V and 0 bases from J, leaving 15 bases between. The CDR3 sequence: CASRIGVSSSYEQYF. The CDR3 bases are TGTGCCAGCAGGATAGGGGTTTCGAGCTCCTACGAGCAGTACTTC.

The sample holds a few counts of this clone. J is TRBJ1-3 and V is TRBV2, with a possible D match to TRBD1 (6 bases). The germline V gene has CDR1 SNHLY and CDR2 FYNNEI. CDR3 length: 14 amino acids. Between the trimmed V and J ends, which lost 2 bases and 7 bases, there was a span of 12 bases. The CDR3 loop reads CASSETWQGNTIYF. Here the CDR3 DNA reads TGTGCCAGCAGTGAAACTTGGCAGGGGAACACCATATATTTT.

CDR3 DNA sequence: TGTGCCGCCCCGGGACAGGCGTCTCCTGGGGAGCAGTTCTTC. The encoded protein is CAAPGQASPGEQFF. This rearrangement joins TRBV30 to TRBJ2-1; 8 bases line up with TRBD1. This CDR3 region has 14 residues. CDR1 GTSNPN and CDR2 SVGIG come from the germline V gene (reference sequence). Trimming at V came to 8 bases and at J to 10 bases, leaving 16 bases not matched to a gene.

This clone showed up just a few times. The chain combines TRBV6-1 with TRBJ1-4; D not resolved. Germline V gene data show CDR1 as MNHNS and CDR2 as SASEGT. This CDR3 is 14 amino acids long. V lost 6 bases and J 8 bases, leaving 16 bases between the germline ends. The CDR3 protein is CASSDIGVTEKLFF. The DNA for the CDR3 is TGTGCCAGCAGCGACATCGGGGTTACGGAAAAACTGTTTTTT.

This clone was counted a single time. CDR3 sequence (DNA): TGTGCCAGCAGTGAAAGACAGTCCTATGGCTACACCTTC. It encodes CASSERQSYGYTF. The rearrangement uses TRBV6-1 and TRBJ1-2; TRBD1 might be the D (5 bases). The V and J ends lost 2 bases and 4 bases respectively, with 8 bases between them. CDR3 length equals 13 residues. Per germline, CDR1 MNHNS and CDR2 SASEGT.